A selection of T cell receptor beta chains follows, all from one sample in a study of blood T cell repertoires in COVID-19. The protocol was immunoSEQ multiplex PCR, while the TCRdb copy is restricted to in-frame clones and leaves out a portion. The table shows 200,000 to 250,000 clones, with more than 70% occurring only once. Sequencing was carried out using PBMCs or T cells enriched from blood (not recorded which). These receptors came from a woman aged 45 to 65 who had recovered from COVID-19. CDR3s include the opening cysteine and the closing phenylalanine or tryptophan. A D gene is named only where the DNA matches it firmly. Part of the rows lack a size; the others show once, few, many or a class for expanded clones.

CDR3 DNA,CDR3 protein,clone size,J gene,V gene,D gene
TGTGCCAGCAGCCCACCGGGAGGGGGTTCCGGGGAGCTGTTTTTT,CASSPPGGGSGELFF,.,TRBJ2-2,TRBV7-2,TRBD2
TGTGCCAGCAGCCCCGACTATGGCGGCTACAATGAGCAGTTCTTC,CASSPDYGGYNEQFF,.,TRBJ2-1,TRBV5-5,.
TGCAGCGTTGGAAGGGACAGGCTGCGCCAAGAGACCCAGTACTTC,CSVGRDRLRQETQYF,.,TRBJ2-5,TRBV29-1,TRBD1
TGTGCCAGCAGTCGACAGGGACACACTGAAGCTTTCTTT,CASSRQGHTEAFF,.,TRBJ1-1,TRBV6-5,TRBD1
TGCGCCAGCAGCCTCCACAGGGGGCGCTCAGATTCACCCCTCCACTTT,CASSLHRGRSDSPLHF,.,TRBJ1-6,TRBV4-3,TRBD1
TGTGCCAGCAGCCAAGAGGGGCTAGCGGGGGACAATGAGCAGTTCTTC,CASSQEGLAGDNEQFF,.,TRBJ2-1,TRBV3-1/TRBV3-2,TRBD2
TGTGCCAGCAGAGCCCCCGGGAACTCCTACCCCCCAGAGACCCAGTACTTC,CASRAPGNSYPPETQYF,.,TRBJ2-5,TRBV2,.
TGTGCCAGCCAGTGGGGCACGAACACTGAAGCTTTCTTT,CASQWGTNTEAFF,.,TRBJ1-1,TRBV2,.
TGTGCCATCAGTGAGCCCGATCGTCTAGCGGGTCACAATGAGCAGTTCTTC,CAISEPDRLAGHNEQFF,.,TRBJ2-1,TRBV10-3,TRBD2
TGTGCCAGCAGCACCCCCCCTAGCGGACAAGAGACCCAGTACTTC,CASSTPPSGQETQYF,.,TRBJ2-5,TRBV7-9,TRBD2
TGTGCCAGCAGCTTGAGCGGGACAGGGCTGGACGAGCAGTACTTC,CASSLSGTGLDEQYF,.,TRBJ2-7,TRBV7-9,TRBD1
TGTGCCAGCAGCTTATCCCGACAGGCCTCAACTAATGAAAAACTGTTTTTT,CASSLSRQASTNEKLFF,.,TRBJ1-4,TRBV11-2,.
TGTGCCAGCAGCCAAGTCCCACAGGACAATCAGCCCCAGCATTTT,CASSQVPQDNQPQHF,.,TRBJ1-5,TRBV3-1/TRBV3-2,.
TGTGCCAGCAGTTTCAGGACAGGTACCTACGAGCAGTACTTC,CASSFRTGTYEQYF,.,TRBJ2-7,TRBV6-5,TRBD1
TGCGCCAGCAGCCATATGGGACAGGGGGCCGAGCAGTACTTC,CASSHMGQGAEQYF,.,TRBJ2-7,TRBV4-1,TRBD1
TGTGCCAGCAGCTCCTCGGGACAGCTCTACAATGAGCAGTTCTTC,CASSSSGQLYNEQFF,.,TRBJ2-1,TRBV7-2,TRBD1
TGTGCCAGCAGCCGGACTAGCGGGCCTTACGAGCAGTACTTC,CASSRTSGPYEQYF,.,TRBJ2-7,TRBV6-6,TRBD2
TGCGCCAGCAGCTTGCCCTCGGGAATCGGTTCTGAGACCCAGTACTTC,CASSLPSGIGSETQYF,.,TRBJ2-5,TRBV5-1,.
TGTGCCAGCAGCGACAGGAGGTTAGGTCCCAATCAGCCCCAGCATTTT,CASSDRRLGPNQPQHF,once,TRBJ1-5,TRBV13,.
TGTGCCAGCAGCCAGGACAGCCCCAAAAACATTCAGTACTTC,CASSQDSPKNIQYF,.,TRBJ2-4,TRBV7-9,.
TGCGCCAGCAGCGCGGTGGTGAACACCGGGGAGCTGTTTTTT,CASSAVVNTGELFF,.,TRBJ2-2,TRBV4-1,.
TGCAGTGCTGGGACAGGTTCTGTACTGTTTTTT,CSAGTGSVLFF,.,TRBJ1-4,TRBV20-1,TRBD1
TGTGCCAGCAGAGCCGACAGGGTCGTACAGCCCCAGCATTTT,CASRADRVVQPQHF,.,TRBJ1-5,TRBV19,TRBD1
TGTGCCACCAGTGACCCGGGACTAGCTGAAGAGACCCAGTACTTC,CATSDPGLAEETQYF,once,TRBJ2-5,TRBV24-1,TRBD2
TGTGCCACCTCCCCCGGGGGTATCACCGGGGAGCTGTTTTTT,CATSPGGITGELFF,once,TRBJ2-2,TRBV24-1,.
TGTGCCAGCAACCCCAGGGGCGAATATTCACCCCTCCACTTT,CASNPRGEYSPLHF,.,TRBJ1-6,TRBV6-7,.
TGTGCCAGCAGGGGTGGGACTACCCCTAAGGTGGAGCCCCAGCATTTT,CASRGGTTPKVEPQHF,.,TRBJ1-5,TRBV28,.
TGTGCCAGCAGCTTGGGAACAGGGGGCAGACAGCCCCAGCATTTT,CASSLGTGGRQPQHF,.,TRBJ1-5,TRBV5-8,TRBD1
TGTGCCAGTAGCGAATTGCCAGCGGGCTACACCTTC,CASSELPAGYTF,few,TRBJ1-2,TRBV19,.
TGTGCCAGCAGCTTAGGGGCAGGGGGACGAGCCGGGGAGCTGTTTTTT,CASSLGAGGRAGELFF,.,TRBJ2-2,TRBV11-2,TRBD1
TGTGCCAGCAGTGAATCGGGACTAGTATACGAGCAGTACTTC,CASSESGLVYEQYF,.,TRBJ2-7,TRBV2,TRBD2
TGTGCCAGCAGTGAAACAGGGAAAAATCAGCCCCAGCATTTT,CASSETGKNQPQHF,.,TRBJ1-5,TRBV6-1,.
TGTGCCAGCAGCCTCCGACACGTTAATTCACCCCTCCACTTT,CASSLRHVNSPLHF,.,TRBJ1-6,TRBV9,.
TGTGCCAGCAGCATACTGGGGGGGGTTACAGATACGCAGTATTTT,CASSILGGVTDTQYF,.,TRBJ2-3,TRBV11-2,TRBD2
TGTGCCAGCAGCGCCCGGACAGGGAGAACTGGAAACACCATATATTTT,CASSARTGRTGNTIYF,.,TRBJ1-3,TRBV7-2,TRBD1
TGTGCCAGTAGTACCCGGGACAGACTCAACTATGGCTACACCTTC,CASSTRDRLNYGYTF,.,TRBJ1-2,TRBV19,TRBD1
TGTGCCACCCCGCCGGGGATCTCCTACAATGAGCAGTTCTTC,CATPPGISYNEQFF,few,TRBJ2-1,TRBV6-5,.
TGTGCCAGCAGTCTACCGGGACTCCTTTCCGGCAATGAGCAGTTCTTC,CASSLPGLLSGNEQFF,.,TRBJ2-1,TRBV5-5,.
TGTGCCAGCAGCCAATCGGACAGGGATAACACTGAAGCTTTCTTT,CASSQSDRDNTEAFF,.,TRBJ1-1,TRBV3-1/TRBV3-2,TRBD1
TGCGCCAGCAGCCAGAGGGTCCTCAATCAGCCCCAGCATTTT,CASSQRVLNQPQHF,.,TRBJ1-5,TRBV4-1,.
TGTGCCAGCAGCTTCACAGGGGCCGGCTACACCTTC,CASSFTGAGYTF,.,TRBJ1-2,TRBV7-9,TRBD1
TGTGCCAGCAGCTTAGTGGGGGGGACAGGGTTCGAGCAGTACTTC,CASSLVGGTGFEQYF,.,TRBJ2-7,TRBV11-2,TRBD1
TGTGCCAGCTCCCCCGCGGAGACCCAGTACTTC,CASSPAETQYF,.,TRBJ2-5,TRBV18,.
TGTGCCAGCAGCTTAAAACTAGCGGGGACATCGGGGGAGCTGTTTTTT,CASSLKLAGTSGELFF,once,TRBJ2-2,TRBV7-3,TRBD2
TGTGCCACCAGCAGGATACTCCAGGGGGCACGGCAGCCCCAGCATTTT,CATSRILQGARQPQHF,.,TRBJ1-5,TRBV15,TRBD1
TGTGCCAGCAGACCAGGGGCCGCGAACACCGGGGAGCTGTTTTTT,CASRPGAANTGELFF,.,TRBJ2-2,TRBV7-2,.